The clone carrying this T cell receptor (beta chain) was observed a handful of times. Antigen: not known. V was cut by 4 bases and J by 2 bases, with 15 bases left in between. The CDR3 spans 15 residues. CDR1 and CDR2 (germline): SGHRS, YFSETQ. These data come from a study of T cells after yellow fever vaccination. Study-wide points: A large majority of primary-vaccination clones showed up again after the booster (around 95% CD4, around 85% CD8).

Universal primer sites and UMIs were introduced during 5'RACE template-switching synthesis of TCR cDNA. MiXCR was run by TCRdb on the 5' RACE reads, yielding one entry per CDR3 protein. The sample shows about 500,000 distinct CDR3 sequences, 17% of them seen only once. This clonotype was obtained from a young man who received the YFV17D yellow fever vaccine. J is TRBJ1-1 and V is TRBV5-1; the D is unclear. The material sequenced was PBMCs, taken around 5 days after the first yellow fever vaccination. In nucleotides, the CDR3 is TGCGCCAGCAGCCTCCCTAGGGTCGGAAACACTGAAGCTTTCTTT. Amino acids: CASSLPRVGNTEAFF.